The clone carrying this T cell receptor beta chain was counted once. Antigen specificity is unknown. Trimming removed 4 bases from V and 7 bases from J, with 21 bases in between. The CDR3 length is 16 residues. CDR1 is MGHRA and CDR2 is YSYEKL in the germline V gene. The record originates from a study of shared clonotypes between healthy human individuals. The wider study: The cohort had a couple of women and three men, ages 18 to 49. Whole-study findings and limits: Sampling covered nothing but blood. Tissue TCR repertoires likely differ from those found in blood.

The authors loaded 200 ng DNA, 30,000 to 35,000 T cell genomes, into sorted-subset replicate PCRs. Profiled with immunoSEQ multiplex PCR; TCRdb holds only in-frame clones, not every one. In the table there are approximately 980,000 clones, more than 75% of which are singletons. The gene calls are TRBV4-1 and TRBJ2-3; D tentatively reads TRBD1 or TRBD2 (6 bases each). Sequencing was performed on memory CD4+ T cells sorted from blood. Regarding subset: CD45RA-negative fraction. The sequence was collected from a man younger than 30 in good health. CDR3 DNA sequence: TGCGCCAGCAGCCCCGGGGGCGCGGGAAAGGTCTATACGCAGTATTTT. Residues: CASSPGGAGKVYTQYF.